This T cell receptor beta chain was recorded in a study of identical twins. Overall study results and limits: It was out-of-frame TCR alpha sharing in monozygotic twins that models underestimated. The degree of excess twin sharing was weaker in beta out-of-frame sequences.

This clonotype has only a few counts. Its antigen is currently unknown. TCRdb passed the 5' RACE reads through MiXCR, listing each CDR3 protein once. The profile covers 1.5 million to 2 million distinct CDR3 sequences, with about 30% appearing a single time and around 0.3% taken by the ten largest. The CDR3 is 16 amino acids. This TCR derives from a newborn girl in good health. The sequencing input was cord blood. V is TRBV21-1 and J is TRBJ2-1; the table's D call of TRBD2 was not tested on the DNA. TRBV21-1 is classified as a pseudogene. The CDR3 region has the DNA TGTGCCAGCAGCAAATCCAGTACTAGCGGGAGCAATGAGCAGTTCTTC. Its protein product is CASSKSSTSGSNEQFF.